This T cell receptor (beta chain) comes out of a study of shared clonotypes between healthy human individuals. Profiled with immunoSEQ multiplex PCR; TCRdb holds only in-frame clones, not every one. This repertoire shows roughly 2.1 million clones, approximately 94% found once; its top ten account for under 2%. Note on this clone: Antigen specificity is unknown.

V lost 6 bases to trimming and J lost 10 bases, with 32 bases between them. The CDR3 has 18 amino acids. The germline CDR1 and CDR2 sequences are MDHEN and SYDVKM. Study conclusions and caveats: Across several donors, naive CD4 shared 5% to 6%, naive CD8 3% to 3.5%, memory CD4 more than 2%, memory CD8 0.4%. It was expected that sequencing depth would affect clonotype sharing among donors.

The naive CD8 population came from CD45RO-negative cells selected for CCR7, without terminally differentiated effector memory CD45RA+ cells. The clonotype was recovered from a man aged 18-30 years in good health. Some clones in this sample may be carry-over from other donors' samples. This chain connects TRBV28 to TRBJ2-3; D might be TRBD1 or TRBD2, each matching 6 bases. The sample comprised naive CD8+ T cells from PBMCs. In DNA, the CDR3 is TGTGCCAGCAGGCATCTCGAGGGGCCCGGGGGCCTATTGTTCGCGCAGTATTTT. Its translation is CASRHLEGPGGLLFAQYF.